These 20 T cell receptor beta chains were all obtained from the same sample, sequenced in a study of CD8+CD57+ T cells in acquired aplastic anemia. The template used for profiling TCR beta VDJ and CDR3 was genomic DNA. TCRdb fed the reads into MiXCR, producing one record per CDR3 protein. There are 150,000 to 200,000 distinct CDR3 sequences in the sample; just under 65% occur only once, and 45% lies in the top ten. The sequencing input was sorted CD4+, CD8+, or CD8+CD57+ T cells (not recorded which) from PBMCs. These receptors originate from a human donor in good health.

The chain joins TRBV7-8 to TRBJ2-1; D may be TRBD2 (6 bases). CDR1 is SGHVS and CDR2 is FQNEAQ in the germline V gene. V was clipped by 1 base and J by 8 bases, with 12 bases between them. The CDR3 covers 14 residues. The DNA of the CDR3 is TGTGCCAGCAGCTTAGATATCAGCGGGTATGAGCAGTTCTTC. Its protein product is CASSLDISGYEQFF.

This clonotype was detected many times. The CDR3 here is CASSQGLGTGRVGEQYF. In DNA, the CDR3 is TGTGCCAGCAGCCAAGGGTTGGGGACAGGGCGTGTTGGCGAGCAGTACTTC. This chain connects TRBV14 to TRBJ2-7; 9 bases agree with TRBD1. Trimming cost V 1 base and J 6 bases; bases outside gene matches: 13. This CDR3 comprises 17 residues. The germline gives CDR1 SGHDN, CDR2 FVKESK.

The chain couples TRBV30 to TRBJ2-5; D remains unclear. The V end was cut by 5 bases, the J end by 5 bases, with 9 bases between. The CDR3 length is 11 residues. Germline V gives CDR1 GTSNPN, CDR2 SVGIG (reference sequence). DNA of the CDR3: TGTGCCTGGTCGTCGCGGGAGACCCAGTACTTC. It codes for CAWSSRETQYF.

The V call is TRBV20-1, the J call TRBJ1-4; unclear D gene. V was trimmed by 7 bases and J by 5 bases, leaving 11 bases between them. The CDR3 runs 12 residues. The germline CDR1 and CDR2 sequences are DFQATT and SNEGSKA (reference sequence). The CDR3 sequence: CSGIGKNEKLFF. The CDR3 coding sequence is TGCAGTGGTATCGGAAAAAATGAAAAACTGTTTTTT.

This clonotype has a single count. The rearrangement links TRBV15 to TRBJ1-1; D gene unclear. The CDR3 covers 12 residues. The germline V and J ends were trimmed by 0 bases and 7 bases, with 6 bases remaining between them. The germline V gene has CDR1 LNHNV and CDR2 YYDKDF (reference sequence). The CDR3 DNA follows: TGTGCCACCAGCAGAGATCTGGATGAAGCTTTCTTT. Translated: CATSRDLDEAFF.

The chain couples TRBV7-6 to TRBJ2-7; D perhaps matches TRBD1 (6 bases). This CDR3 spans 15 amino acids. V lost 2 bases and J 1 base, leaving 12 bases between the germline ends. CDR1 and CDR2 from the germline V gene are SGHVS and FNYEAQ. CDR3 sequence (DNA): TGTGCCAGCAGCTTACGGGCAGGGGCGTCCTACGAGCAGTACTTC. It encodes CASSLRAGASYEQYF. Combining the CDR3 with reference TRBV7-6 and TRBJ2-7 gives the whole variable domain GAGVSQSPRYKVTKRGQDVALRCDPISGHVSLYWYRQALGQGPEFLTYFNYEAQQDKSGLPNDRFSAERPEGSISTLTIQRTEQRDSAMYRCASSLRAGASYEQYFGPGTRLTVT.

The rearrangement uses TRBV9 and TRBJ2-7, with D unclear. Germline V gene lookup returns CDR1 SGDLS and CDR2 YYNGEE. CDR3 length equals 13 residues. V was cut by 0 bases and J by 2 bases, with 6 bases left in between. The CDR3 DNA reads TGTGCCAGCAGCGTAGAAGGGACCTACGAGCAGTACTTC. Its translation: CASSVEGTYEQYF. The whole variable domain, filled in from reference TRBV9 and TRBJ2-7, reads DSGVTQTPKHLITATGQRVTLRCSPRSGDLSVYWYQQSLDQGLQFLIQYYNGEERAKGNILERFSAQQFPDLHSELNLSSLELGDSALYFCASSVEGTYEQYFGPGTRLTVT.

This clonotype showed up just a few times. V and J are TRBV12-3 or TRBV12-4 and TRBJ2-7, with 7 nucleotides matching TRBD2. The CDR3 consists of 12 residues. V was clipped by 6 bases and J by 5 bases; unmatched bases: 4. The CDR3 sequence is CASSAGTNEQYF. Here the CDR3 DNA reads TGTGCCAGCAGCGCCGGGACTAACGAGCAGTACTTC.

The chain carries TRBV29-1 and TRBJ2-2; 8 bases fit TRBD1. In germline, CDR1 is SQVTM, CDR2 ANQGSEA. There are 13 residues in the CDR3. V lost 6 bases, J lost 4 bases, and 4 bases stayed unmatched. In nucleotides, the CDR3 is TGCAGCGTGAGAACAGGGGGCACCGGGGAGCTGTTTTTT. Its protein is CSVRTGGTGELFF.

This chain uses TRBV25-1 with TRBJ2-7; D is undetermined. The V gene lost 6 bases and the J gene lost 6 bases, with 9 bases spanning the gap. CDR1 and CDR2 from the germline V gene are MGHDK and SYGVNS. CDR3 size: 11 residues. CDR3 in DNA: TGTGCCAGCAGCTTTTCGGGCGAGCAGTACTTC. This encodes CASSFSGEQYF.

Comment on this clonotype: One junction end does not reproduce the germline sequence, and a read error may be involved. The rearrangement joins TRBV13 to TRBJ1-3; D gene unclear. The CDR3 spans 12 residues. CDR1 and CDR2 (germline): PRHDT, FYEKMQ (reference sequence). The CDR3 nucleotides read TGTGCCGGCAGTGAACAAGGAAACACCATATATTTT. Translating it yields CAGSEQGNTIYF.

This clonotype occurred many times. Here the CDR3 DNA reads TGCGCCAGCAGTGAGTTTAGGGGGGCATACAATGAGCAGTTCTTC. Its translation: CASSEFRGAYNEQFF. This chain links TRBV10-2 with TRBJ2-1, with D possibly called TRBD1 or TRBD2 (6 bases each). V lost 1 base, J lost 4 bases, and 11 bases lay in between. Germline V gene lookup returns CDR1 WSHSY and CDR2 SAAADI. The length of the CDR3 is 15 residues.

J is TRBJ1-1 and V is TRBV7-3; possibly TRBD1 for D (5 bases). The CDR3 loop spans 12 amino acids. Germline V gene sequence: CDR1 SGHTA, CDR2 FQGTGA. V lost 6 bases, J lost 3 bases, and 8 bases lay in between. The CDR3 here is CASRAGDTEAFF. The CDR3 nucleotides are TGTGCCAGCAGGGCGGGGGACACTGAAGCTTTCTTT.

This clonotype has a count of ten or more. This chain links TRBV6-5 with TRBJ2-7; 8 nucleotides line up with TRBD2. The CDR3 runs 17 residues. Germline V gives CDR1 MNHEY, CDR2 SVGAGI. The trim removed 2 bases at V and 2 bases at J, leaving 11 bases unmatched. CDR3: CASSYRSLAGATYEQYF. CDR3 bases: TGTGCCAGCAGTTACCGGAGCCTAGCGGGCGCAACCTACGAGCAGTACTTC.

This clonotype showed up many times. In DNA, the CDR3 is TGTGCCAGCAGCGGGCCGGGACTAGCGGACTACGAGCAGTACTTC. The encoded protein is CASSGPGLADYEQYF. This chain links TRBV2 with TRBJ2-7, with 11 positions matching TRBD2. J lost 3 bases, V lost 6 bases, and 7 bases had no gene match. CDR1 is SNHLY and CDR2 is FYNNEI in the germline V gene. The CDR3 consists of 15 residues.

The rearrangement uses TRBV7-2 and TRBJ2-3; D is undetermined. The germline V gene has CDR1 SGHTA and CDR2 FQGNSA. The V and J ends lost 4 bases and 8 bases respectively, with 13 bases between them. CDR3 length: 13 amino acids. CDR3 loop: CASSSAYRATQYF. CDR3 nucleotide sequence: TGTGCCAGCAGCTCGGCCTATAGGGCTACGCAGTATTTT.

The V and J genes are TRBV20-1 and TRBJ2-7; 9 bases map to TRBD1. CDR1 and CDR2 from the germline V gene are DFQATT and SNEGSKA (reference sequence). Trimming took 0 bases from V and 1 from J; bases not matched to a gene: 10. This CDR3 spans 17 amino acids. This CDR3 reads CSARDALGTGLSYEQYF. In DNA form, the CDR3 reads TGCAGTGCTAGAGATGCCCTCGGGACAGGGTTATCCTACGAGCAGTACTTC.

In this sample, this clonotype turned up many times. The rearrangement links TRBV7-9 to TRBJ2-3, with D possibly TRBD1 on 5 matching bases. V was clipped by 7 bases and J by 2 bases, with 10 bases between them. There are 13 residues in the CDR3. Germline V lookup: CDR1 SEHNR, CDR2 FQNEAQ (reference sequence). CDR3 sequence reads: CASTLQDTDTQYF. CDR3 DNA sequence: TGTGCCAGCACTTTACAGGACACAGATACGCAGTATTTT.

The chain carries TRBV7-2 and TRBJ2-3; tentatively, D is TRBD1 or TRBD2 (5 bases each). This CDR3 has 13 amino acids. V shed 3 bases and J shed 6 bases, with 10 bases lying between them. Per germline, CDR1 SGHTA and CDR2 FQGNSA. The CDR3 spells CASSFKGEDTQYF. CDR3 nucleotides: TGTGCCAGCAGCTTCAAAGGGGAGGATACGCAGTATTTT.

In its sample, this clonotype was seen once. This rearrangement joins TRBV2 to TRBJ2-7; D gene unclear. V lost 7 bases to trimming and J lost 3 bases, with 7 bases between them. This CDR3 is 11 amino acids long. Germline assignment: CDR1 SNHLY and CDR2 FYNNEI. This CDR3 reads CASTRYYEQYF. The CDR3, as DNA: TGTGCCAGCACTCGATACTACGAGCAGTACTTC.